This T cell receptor beta chain was sequenced for a study of T cell responses to AZD1222 COVID-19 vaccine. The study's findings and limits: Two AZD1222 administrations were followed by greater Spike-specific TCR breadth and depth. Of the AZD1222 recipients, only 5 or 6 were seropositive at baseline. Variant regions that are unmutated are reportedly the target of nearly half of spike-specific TCRs.

This clone has a single count. Its cognate antigen is unknown. Assay used: immunoSEQ multiplex PCR; TCRdb lists only in-frame clones, some missing. The sample lists 40,000 to 55,000 clones, roughly 89% occurring once. The sample consisted of peripheral blood, taken 28 days after the second AZD1222 dose. The TCR sequence derives from an adult who received the AZD1222 COVID-19 vaccine.

CDR3 protein: CASSYLGTGELFF. The DNA for the CDR3 is TGTGCCAGCAGCTACCTGGGGACCGGGGAGCTGTTTTTT. This chain links TRBV7-9 with TRBJ2-2; D ambiguous. The CDR3 contains 13 residues. CDR1 is SEHNR, CDR2 FQNEAQ, per germline (reference sequence). V lost 4 bases and J 5 bases, leaving 8 bases between the germline ends.